The clone carrying this T cell receptor (beta chain) was counted between two and nine times. TCRdb ran MiXCR on the 5' RACE reads and lists one entry per CDR3 protein. This sample has about 64,000 distinct CDR3 sequences, with around a fifth found just once. The sequence was obtained from a female donor with breast cancer. The sequencing sample was made of memory CD4+ T cells sorted from a lymph node. As for subset: memory CD4+ T cells, CD4+CD45RO+CD25-.

In DNA, the CDR3 is TGTGCCAGCAGTGGACAGGGGATCGCTGGCTCCGGGGAGCTGTTTTTT. Translated: CASSGQGIAGSGELFF. The chain employs TRBV2 and TRBJ2-2; 8 bases map to TRBD1. Germline CDR1 SNHLY, CDR2 FYNNEI. CDR3 length: 16 amino acids. V trimming: 4 bases; J trimming: 6 bases; junction bases outside the gene matches: 10.